The source of this T cell receptor beta chain is a study of glioma-infiltrating T cells after dendritic cell vaccination. Background on the study: Between the early 2000s and the early 2010s, patients got autologous tumor lysate-pulsed dendritic cell vaccines.

The primer mix had 60 V beta and 13 J beta primers. Produced via immunoSEQ multiplex PCR; TCRdb's table is partial and in-frame only. The sample records approximately 62,000 clones, more than 75% being singletons. Looked up from germline, CDR1 is MNHEY and CDR2 is SVGAGI. The J segment lost 10 bases and the V segment lost 0 bases, leaving 7 bases of the junction unmatched. This CDR3 comprises 15 residues. Documented time point: after dendritic cell vaccination, including at tumor progression/relapse. Isocitrate dehydrogenase mutation was absent in all glioblastoma patients. Before vaccination, two weeks after the third vaccination, and at progression, PBMC were collected.

The specimen was blood, collected after dendritic cell vaccination. The rearrangement uses TRBV6-5 and TRBJ2-1; TRBD2 matches at 9 bases. This receptor was identified in a human donor with glioblastoma. The CDR3, as DNA: TGTGCCAGCAGTTACTCGGGGACTAGCCACGACGAGCAGTTCTTC. Translated: CASSYSGTSHDEQFF.